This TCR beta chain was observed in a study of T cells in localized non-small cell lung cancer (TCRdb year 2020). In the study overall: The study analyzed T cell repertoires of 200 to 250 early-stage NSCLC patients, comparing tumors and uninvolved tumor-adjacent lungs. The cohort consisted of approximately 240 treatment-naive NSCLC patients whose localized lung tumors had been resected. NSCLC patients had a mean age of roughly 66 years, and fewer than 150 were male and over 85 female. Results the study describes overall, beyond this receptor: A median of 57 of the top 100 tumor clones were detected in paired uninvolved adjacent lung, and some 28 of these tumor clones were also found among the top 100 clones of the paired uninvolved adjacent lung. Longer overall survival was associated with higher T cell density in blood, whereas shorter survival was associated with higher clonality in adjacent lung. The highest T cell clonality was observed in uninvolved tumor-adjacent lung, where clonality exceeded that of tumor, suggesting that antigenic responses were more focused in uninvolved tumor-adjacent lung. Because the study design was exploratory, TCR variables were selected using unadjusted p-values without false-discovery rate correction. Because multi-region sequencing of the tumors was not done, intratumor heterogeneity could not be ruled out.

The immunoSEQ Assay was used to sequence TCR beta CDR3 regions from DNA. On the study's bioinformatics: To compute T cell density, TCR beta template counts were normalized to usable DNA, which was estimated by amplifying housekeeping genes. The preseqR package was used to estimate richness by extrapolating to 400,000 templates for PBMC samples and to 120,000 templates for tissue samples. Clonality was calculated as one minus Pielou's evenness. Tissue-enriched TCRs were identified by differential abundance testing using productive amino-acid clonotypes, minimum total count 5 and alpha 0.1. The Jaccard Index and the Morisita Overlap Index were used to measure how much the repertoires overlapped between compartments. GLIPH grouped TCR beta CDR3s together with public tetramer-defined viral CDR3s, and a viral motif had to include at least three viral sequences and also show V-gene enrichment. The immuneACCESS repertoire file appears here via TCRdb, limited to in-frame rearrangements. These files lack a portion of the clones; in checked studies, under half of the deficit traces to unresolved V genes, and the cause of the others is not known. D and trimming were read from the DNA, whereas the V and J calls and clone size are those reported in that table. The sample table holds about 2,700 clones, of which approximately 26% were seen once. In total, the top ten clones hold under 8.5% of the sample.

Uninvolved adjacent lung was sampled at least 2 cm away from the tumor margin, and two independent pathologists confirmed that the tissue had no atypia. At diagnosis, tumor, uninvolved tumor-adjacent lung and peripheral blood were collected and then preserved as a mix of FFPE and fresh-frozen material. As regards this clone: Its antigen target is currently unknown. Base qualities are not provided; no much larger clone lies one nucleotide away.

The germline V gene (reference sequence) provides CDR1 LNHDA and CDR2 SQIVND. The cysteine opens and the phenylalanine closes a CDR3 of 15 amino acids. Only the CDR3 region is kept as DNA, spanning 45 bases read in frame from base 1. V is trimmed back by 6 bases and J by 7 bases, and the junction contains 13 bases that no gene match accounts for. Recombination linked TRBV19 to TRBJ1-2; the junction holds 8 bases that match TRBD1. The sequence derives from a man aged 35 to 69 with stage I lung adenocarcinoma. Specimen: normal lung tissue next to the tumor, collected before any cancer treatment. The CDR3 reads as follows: CASSNGAGGPPGYTF. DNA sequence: TGTGCCAGTAGCAATGGGGCAGGGGGCCCACCTGGCTACACCTTC.